This TCR beta chain was profiled in a study of cytotoxic CD8 clonotypes in ibrutinib-treated CLL. Study observations and caveats: Contraction or stability on treatment characterized the public clonotypes, which were uncommon.

Here immunoSEQ multiplex PCR was the method, and the copy in TCRdb shows in-frame clones only, minus some. In the table there are tens of thousands of clones, around 60% of which are singletons. This clone appeared a few times. Its antigen is still unknown. Trimming left V 5 bases short and J 5 bases short, with 16 bases between. The CDR3 runs to 14 residues. Germline V gene data show CDR1 as SEHNR and CDR2 as FQNEAQ (reference sequence). This sequence joins TRBV7-9 and TRBJ2-7; D is unclear. The sequences come from PBMCs, collected after 12 months of ibrutinib treatment. This TCR came from a human donor with chronic lymphocytic leukemia. CDR3 nucleotides: TGTGCCAGCAGCCCTCGAGGTAGAGCAGACGAGCAGTACGTC. It codes for CASSPRGRADEQYV.